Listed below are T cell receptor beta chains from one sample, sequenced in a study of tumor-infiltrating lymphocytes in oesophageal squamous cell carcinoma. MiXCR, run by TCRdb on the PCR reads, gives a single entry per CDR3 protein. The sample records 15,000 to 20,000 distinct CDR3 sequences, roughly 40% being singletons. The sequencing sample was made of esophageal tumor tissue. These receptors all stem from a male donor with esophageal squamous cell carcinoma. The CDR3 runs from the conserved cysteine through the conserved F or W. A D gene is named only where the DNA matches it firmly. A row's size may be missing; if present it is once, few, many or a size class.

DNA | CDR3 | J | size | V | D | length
TGTGCCAGCAGCCCTCAAGGGCAAGGTTTGGACGAGCAGTACTTC | CASSPQGQGLDEQYF | TRBJ2-7 | NA | TRBV7-2 | NA | 15
TGTGCCAGCAGCTTACTTGGTGGAGAGACCCAGTACTTC | CASSLLGGETQYF | TRBJ2-5 | many | TRBV11-2 | NA | 13
TGTGCCAGCGGCGGGACTAGCGGGGCCGGCACAGATACGCAGTATTTT | CASGGTSGAGTDTQYF | TRBJ2-3 | NA | TRBV9 | TRBD2 | 16
TGTGCCAGCAGCCAGGGACCAGCCTTGGATGAGCAGTTCTTC | CASSQGPALDEQFF | TRBJ2-1 | NA | TRBV7-2 | NA | 14
TGTGCCAGCAGCTTAGGAACTGGAGATACGCAGTATTTT | CASSLGTGDTQYF | TRBJ2-3 | medium-sized | TRBV7-2 | NA | 13
TGTGCCAGCAGCTTATGTGGTAGCAGAGATACGCAGTATTTT | CASSLCGSRDTQYF | TRBJ2-3 | NA | TRBV7-2 | NA | 14
TGTGCCAGCAGCTTAGCTAGGTCTGGCGGCTACACCTTC | CASSLARSGGYTF | TRBJ1-2 | NA | TRBV7-2 | NA | 13
TGTGCCAGCAGTTTATTGGCAGAGGCCGGGGAGCTGTATTTT | CASSLLAEAGELYF | TRBJ2-3 | few | TRBV28 | NA | 14
TGTGCCAGCAGTCCTCCAGGCGGTGAAGCTTTCTTT | CASSPPGGEAFF | TRBJ1-1 | many | TRBV11-3 | NA | 12
TGTGCTAGCAGCTTAACAGGGAGCACCGGGGAGCTGTTTTTT | CASSLTGSTGELFF | TRBJ2-2 | medium-sized | TRBV7-7 | NA | 14
NA | CASSHLESPLHFGNGTRLTEAFF | TRBJ1-1 | NA | TRBV7-6 | NA | 23
TGTGCCAGCAGCTTGGTGGGGGGCTACACCGGGGAGCTGTTTTTT | CASSLVGGYTGELFF | TRBJ2-2 | NA | TRBV7-2 | NA | 15
TGTGCCAGTAAAATACAGGGGGCCACGGAGAACACTGAAGCTTTCTTT | CASKIQGATENTEAFF | TRBJ1-1 | NA | TRBV19 | TRBD1 | 16